This section outlines one T cell receptor beta chain sequence together with its context. Its specificity is unknown. The data stem from a study of cytomegalovirus exposure and HLA in healthy donors. Whole-study findings and limits: Fewer than 20,000 TCR beta sequences were associated with HLA alleles at 0.05 false discovery rate in a later analysis.

Germline CDR1 is SNHLY and CDR2 is FYNNEI. V lost 5 bases to trimming and J lost 3 bases, with 20 bases between them. This CDR3 comprises 18 residues. PCR was performed using 60 Vbeta and 13 Jbeta primers. The assay was immunoSEQ multiplex PCR, and TCRdb's table has in-frame clones only and misses some. Among about 250,000 clones, about four fifths were seen once, and the ten largest hold over 0.3%. The material sequenced was PBMCs. The gene calls are TRBV2 and TRBJ1-6; TRBD1 is a possible D gene (6 bases). This receptor was obtained from a girl aged 2-9 years in good health and CMV-seronegative. DNA of the CDR3: TGTGCCAGCAGTCGGGACAAACCCTCCCGACTCTATAATTCACCCCTCCACTTT. Encoded protein: CASSRDKPSRLYNSPLHF.